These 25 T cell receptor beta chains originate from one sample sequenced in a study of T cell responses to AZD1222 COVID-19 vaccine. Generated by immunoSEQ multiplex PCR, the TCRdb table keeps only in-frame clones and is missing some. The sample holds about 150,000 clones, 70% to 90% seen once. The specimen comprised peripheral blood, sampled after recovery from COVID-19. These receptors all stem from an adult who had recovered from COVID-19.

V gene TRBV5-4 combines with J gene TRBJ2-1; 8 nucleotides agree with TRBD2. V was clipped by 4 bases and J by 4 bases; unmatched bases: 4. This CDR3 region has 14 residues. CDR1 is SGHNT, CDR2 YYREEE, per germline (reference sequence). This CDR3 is CASSAGGAYNEQFF. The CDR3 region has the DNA TGTGCCAGCAGCGCGGGAGGAGCGTACAATGAGCAGTTCTTC.

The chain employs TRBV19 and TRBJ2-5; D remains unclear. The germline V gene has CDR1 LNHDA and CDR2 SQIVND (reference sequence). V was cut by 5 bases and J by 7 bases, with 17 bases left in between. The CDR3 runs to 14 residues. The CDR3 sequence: CASSPVGQAGTQYF. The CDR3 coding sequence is TGTGCCAGTAGTCCCGTGGGCCAGGCTGGGACCCAGTACTTC.

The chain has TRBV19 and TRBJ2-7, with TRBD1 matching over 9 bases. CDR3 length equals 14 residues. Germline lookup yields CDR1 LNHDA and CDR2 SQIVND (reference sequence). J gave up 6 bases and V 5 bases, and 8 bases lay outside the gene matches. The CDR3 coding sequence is TGTGCCAGTAGTCCCGCCGGGACAGGGCGCGAGCAGTACTTC. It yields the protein CASSPAGTGREQYF.

The CDR3 coding sequence is TGTGCCAGCAGTGAAGGGGGTATAGATTCACCCCTCCACTTT. Protein: CASSEGGIDSPLHF. The chain has TRBV2 and TRBJ1-6; D not certain. Germline CDR1 SNHLY, CDR2 FYNNEI. This CDR3 is built from 14 residues. V was clipped by 1 base and J by 8 bases, with 9 bases between them.

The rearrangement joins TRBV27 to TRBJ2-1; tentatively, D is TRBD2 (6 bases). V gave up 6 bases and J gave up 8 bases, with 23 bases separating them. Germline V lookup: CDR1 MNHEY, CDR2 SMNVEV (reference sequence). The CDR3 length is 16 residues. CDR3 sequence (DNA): TGTGCCAGCAGACCCCCCCTAGCGACGATTGGCGATGAGCAGTTCTTC. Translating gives CASRPPLATIGDEQFF.

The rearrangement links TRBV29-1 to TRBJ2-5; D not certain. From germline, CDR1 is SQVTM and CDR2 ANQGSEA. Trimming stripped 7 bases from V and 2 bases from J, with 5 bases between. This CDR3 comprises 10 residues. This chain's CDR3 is CSAGQETQYF. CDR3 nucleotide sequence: TGCAGCGCCGGGCAAGAGACCCAGTACTTC.

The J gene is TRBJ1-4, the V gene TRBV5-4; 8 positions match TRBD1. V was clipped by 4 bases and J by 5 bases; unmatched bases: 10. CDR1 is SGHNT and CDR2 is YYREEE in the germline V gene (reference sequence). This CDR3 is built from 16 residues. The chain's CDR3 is CASSAGGRTGNEKLFF. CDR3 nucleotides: TGTGCCAGCAGCGCCGGAGGGAGGACAGGGAATGAAAAACTGTTTTTT.

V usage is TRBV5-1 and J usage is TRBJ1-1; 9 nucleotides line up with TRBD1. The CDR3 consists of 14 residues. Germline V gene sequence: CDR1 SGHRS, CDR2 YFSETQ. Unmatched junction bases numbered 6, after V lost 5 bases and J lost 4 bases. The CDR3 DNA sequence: TGCGCCAGCAGGCAACCGGGACAGGGCACTGAAGCTTTCTTT. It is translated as CASRQPGQGTEAFF.

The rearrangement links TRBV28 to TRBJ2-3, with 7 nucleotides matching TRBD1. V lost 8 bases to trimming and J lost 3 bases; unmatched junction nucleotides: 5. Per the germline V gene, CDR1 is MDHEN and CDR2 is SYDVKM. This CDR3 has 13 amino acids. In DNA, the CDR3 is TGTGCCAGCGGTCTGACAGGGACAGATACGCAGTATTTT. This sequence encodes CASGLTGTDTQYF.

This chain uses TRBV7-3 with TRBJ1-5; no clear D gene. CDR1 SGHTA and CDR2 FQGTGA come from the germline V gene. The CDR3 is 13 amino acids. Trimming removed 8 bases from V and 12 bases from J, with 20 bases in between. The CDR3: CASAASGGNVQHF. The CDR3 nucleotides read TGTGCCAGCGCCGCCTCCGGTGGAAATGTCCAGCATTTT.

CDR3 residues: CASSRTGQPQHF. In nucleotides, the CDR3 is TGTGCCAGCAGCCGGACAGGGCAGCCCCAGCATTTT. The genes are TRBV6-5 and TRBJ1-5; 8 positions match TRBD1. After removal of 6 bases from V and 7 bases from J, the junction contained 2 bases not matched to a gene. CDR3 size: 12 residues. The germline gives CDR1 MNHEY, CDR2 SVGAGI.

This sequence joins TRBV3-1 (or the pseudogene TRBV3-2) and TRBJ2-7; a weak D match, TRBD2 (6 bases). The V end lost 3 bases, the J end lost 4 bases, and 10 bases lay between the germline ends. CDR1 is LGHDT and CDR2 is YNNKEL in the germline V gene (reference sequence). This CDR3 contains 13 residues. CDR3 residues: CASSHRSGYEQYF. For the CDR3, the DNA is TGTGCCAGCAGCCACCGGAGCGGGTACGAGCAGTACTTC.

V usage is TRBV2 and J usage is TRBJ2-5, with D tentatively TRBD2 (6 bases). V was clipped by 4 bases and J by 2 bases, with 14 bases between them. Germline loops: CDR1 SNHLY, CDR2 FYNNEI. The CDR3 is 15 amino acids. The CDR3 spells CASSGTPGGQETQYF. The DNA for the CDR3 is TGTGCCAGCAGTGGGACGCCTGGGGGGCAAGAGACCCAGTACTTC.

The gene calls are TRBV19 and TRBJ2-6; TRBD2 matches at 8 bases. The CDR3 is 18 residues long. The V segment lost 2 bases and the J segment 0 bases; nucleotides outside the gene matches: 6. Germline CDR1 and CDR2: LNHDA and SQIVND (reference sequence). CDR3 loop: CASSINRGGTSGANVLTF. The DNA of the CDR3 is TGTGCCAGTAGTATAAATCGGGGGGGTACCTCTGGGGCCAACGTCCTGACTTTC. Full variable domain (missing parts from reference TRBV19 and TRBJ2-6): DGGITQSPKYLFRKEGQNVTLSCEQNLNHDAMYWYRQDPGQGLRLIYYSQIVNDFQKGDIAEGYSVSREKKESFPLTVTSAQKNPTAFYLCASSINRGGTSGANVLTFGAGSRLTVL.

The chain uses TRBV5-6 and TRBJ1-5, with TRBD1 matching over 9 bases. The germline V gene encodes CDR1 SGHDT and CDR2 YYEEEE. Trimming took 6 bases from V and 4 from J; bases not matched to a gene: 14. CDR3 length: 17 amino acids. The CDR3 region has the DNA TGTGCCAGCACCAGGGGAGACAGGGGGTTGAGAAATCAGCCCCAGCATTTT. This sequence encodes CASTRGDRGLRNQPQHF.

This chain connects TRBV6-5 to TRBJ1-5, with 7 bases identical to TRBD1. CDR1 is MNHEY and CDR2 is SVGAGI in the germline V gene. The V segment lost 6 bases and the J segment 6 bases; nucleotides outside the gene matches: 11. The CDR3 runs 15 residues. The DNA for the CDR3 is TGTGCCAGCAGAGAGACAGGGTTTAGGAGTCAGCCCCAGCATTTT. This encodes CASRETGFRSQPQHF.

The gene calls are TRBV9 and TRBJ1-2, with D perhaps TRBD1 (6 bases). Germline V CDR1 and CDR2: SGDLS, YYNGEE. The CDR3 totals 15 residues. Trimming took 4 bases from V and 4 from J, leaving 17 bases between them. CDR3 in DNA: TGTGCCAGCAGCCCCACCGGGGGGCAGAGCTATGGCTACACCTTC. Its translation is CASSPTGGQSYGYTF.

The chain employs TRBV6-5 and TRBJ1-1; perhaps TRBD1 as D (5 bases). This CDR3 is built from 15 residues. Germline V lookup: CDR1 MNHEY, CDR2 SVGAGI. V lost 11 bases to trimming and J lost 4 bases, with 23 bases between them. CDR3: CAGLRDPGRGTEAFF. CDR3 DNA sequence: TGTGCCGGACTTAGGGACCCGGGGAGGGGCACTGAAGCTTTCTTT.

CDR3 DNA: TGTGCTATCTCCCGACTAGCGGGGGGGCATGAGACCCAGTACTTC. The encoded protein is CAISRLAGGHETQYF. V is TRBV12-5 and J is TRBJ2-5; the match to TRBD2 covers 14 bases. Germline CDR1 reads LGHNT; CDR2 reads FRNRAP. The CDR3 sequence is 15 residues long. Losses at the gene ends were 10 bases for V and 5 bases for J; bases not matched to a gene: 9.

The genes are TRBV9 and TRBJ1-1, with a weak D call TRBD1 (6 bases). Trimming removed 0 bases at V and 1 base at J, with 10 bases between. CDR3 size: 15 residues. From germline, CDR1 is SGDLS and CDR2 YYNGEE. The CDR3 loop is CASSVEPQGNTEAFF. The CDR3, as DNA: TGTGCCAGCAGCGTAGAGCCACAGGGGAACACTGAAGCTTTCTTT.

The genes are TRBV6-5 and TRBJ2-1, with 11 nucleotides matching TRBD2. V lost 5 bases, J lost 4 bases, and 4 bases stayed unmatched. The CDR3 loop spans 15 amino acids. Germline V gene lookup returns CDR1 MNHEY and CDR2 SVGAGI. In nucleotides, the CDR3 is TGTGCCAGCAGTCAAACTAGCGGGGGTTACAATGAGCAGTTCTTC. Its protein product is CASSQTSGGYNEQFF.

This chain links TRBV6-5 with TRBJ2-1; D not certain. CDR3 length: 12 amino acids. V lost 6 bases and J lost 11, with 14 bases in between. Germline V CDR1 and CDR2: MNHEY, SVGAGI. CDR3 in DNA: TGTGCCAGCAGGGACCAGACGGCTAAGCAGTTCTTC. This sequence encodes CASRDQTAKQFF.

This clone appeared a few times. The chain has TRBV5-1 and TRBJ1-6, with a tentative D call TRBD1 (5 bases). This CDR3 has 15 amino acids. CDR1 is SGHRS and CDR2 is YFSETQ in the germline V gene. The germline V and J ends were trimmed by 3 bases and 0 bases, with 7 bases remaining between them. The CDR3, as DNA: TGCGCCAGCAGCTGGGGGAGCTCCTATAATTCACCCCTCCACTTT. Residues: CASSWGSSYNSPLHF.

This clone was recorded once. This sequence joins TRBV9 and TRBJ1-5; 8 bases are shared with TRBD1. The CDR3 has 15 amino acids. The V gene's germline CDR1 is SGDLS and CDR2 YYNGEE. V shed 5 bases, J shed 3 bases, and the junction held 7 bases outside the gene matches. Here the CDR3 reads CASSSGGLDNQPQHF. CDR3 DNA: TGTGCCAGCAGTTCAGGGGGCTTGGACAATCAGCCCCAGCATTTT.

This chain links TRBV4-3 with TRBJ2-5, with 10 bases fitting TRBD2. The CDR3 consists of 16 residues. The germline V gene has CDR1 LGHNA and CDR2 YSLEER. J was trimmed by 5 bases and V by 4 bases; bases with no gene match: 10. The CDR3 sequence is CASSLTLAGVGETQYF. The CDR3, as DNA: TGCGCCAGCAGCCTGACCCTAGCGGGGGTGGGGGAGACCCAGTACTTC.